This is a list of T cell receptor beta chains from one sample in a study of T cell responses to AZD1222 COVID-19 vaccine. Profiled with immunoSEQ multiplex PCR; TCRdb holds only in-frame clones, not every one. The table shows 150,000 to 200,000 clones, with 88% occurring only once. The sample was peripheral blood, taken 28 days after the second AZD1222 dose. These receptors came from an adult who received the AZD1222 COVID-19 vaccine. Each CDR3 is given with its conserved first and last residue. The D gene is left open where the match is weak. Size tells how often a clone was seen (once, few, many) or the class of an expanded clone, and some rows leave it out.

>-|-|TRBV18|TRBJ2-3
TGTGCCAGCTCACGCACCGGGACACCCGTGGCAGATACGCAGTATTTT
CASSRTGTPVADTQYF
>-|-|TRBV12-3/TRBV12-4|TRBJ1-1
TGTGCCAGCAAGGGCGGTGGGTATGAAGCTTTCTTT
CASKGGGYEAFF
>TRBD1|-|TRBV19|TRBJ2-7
TGTGCCAGTAGTACGACCGACAGGGGGGCAAACGAGCAGTACTTC
CASSTTDRGANEQYF
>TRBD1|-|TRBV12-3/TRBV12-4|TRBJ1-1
TGTGCCAGCAGCCGACAGGGGAACACTGAAGCTTTCTTT
CASSRQGNTEAFF
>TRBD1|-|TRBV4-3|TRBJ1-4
TGCGCCAGCAGCCAAGGGGAGGGGGCGTCCCTTGGGGAAAAACTGTTTTTT
CASSQGEGASLGEKLFF
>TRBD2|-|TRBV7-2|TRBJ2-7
TGTGCCAGCAGCTCAATGGGAGGACTAGCGGCCTGGGGTTCCTACGAGCAGTACTTC
CASSSMGGLAAWGSYEQYF
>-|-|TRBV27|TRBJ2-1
TGTGCCAGCAGTTTAGGATGGACAGAAACCAATGAGCAGTTCTTC
CASSLGWTETNEQFF
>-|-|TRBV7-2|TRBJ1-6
TGTGCCAGCAGGGCCGGGACATATAATTCACCCCTCCACTTT
CASRAGTYNSPLHF
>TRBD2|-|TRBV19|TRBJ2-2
TGTGCCAGTAGCCCTATTCTAGCGGCAACGAACACCGGGGAGCTGTTTTTT
CASSPILAATNTGELFF
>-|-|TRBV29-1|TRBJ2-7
TGCAGCGTTGAACGGGTCGACCGCTACGAGCAGTACTTC
CSVERVDRYEQYF
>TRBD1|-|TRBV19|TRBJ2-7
TGTGCCAGTAGTTCCCGTCCCGGGACAGTCTACGAGCAGTACTTC
CASSSRPGTVYEQYF
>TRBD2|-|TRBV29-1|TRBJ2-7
TGCAGCGTTGAGACTAGCGGGAGGACGGGCTCCTACGAGCAGTACTTC
CSVETSGRTGSYEQYF
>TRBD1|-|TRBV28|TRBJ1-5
TGTGCCAGCCGGGACAGGGTGTGGAATCAGCCCCAGCATTTT
CASRDRVWNQPQHF
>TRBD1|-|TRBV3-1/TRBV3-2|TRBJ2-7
TGTGCCAGCAGCCTCCTTGGACAGGGTGAGGGCGAGCAGTACTTC
CASSLLGQGEGEQYF
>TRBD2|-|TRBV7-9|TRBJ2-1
TGTGCCAGCAGCTTATCGGGCGGGAGGCGGTACAATGAGCAGTTCTTC
CASSLSGGRRYNEQFF
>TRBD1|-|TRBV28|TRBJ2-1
TGTGCCAGCAGGGAGGACAGGGCAAACCTCAATGAGCAGTTCTTC
CASREDRANLNEQFF
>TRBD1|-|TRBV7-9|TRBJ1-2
TGTGCCAGCAGCAATGACAGGGACGGTGGCTACACCTTC
CASSNDRDGGYTF
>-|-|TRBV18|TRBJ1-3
TGTGCCAGCTCACCAGAGGAGGAGTACGGAAACACCATATATTTT
CASSPEEEYGNTIYF
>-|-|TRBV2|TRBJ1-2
TGTGCCAGCAGTGAAGCGGTTGGCTACACCTTC
CASSEAVGYTF
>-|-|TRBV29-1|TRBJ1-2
TGCAGCGCCCCTTTGGGTGGGGGACGTGGCTATGGCTACACCTTC
CSAPLGGGRGYGYTF
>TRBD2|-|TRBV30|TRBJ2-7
TGTGCCTGGAGGCCGGGACTAGCGGGACGTGCCTACGAGCAGTACTTC
CAWRPGLAGRAYEQYF
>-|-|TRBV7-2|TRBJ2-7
TGTGCCAGCAGTACTCCTTTGGGCGAGCAGTACTTC
CASSTPLGEQYF
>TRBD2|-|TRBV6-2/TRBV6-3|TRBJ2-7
TGTGCCAGCAGCCGGGAGGGTTACGAGCAGTACTTC
CASSREGYEQYF
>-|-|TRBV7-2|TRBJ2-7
TGTGCCAGCAGCCAAAACGGTCCCTCCTACGAGCAGTACTTC
CASSQNGPSYEQYF
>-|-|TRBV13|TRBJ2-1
TGTGCCAGCAGCTTAGGCCGGGTGGCAGGGGCGGAGAATGAGCAGTTCTTC
CASSLGRVAGAENEQFF
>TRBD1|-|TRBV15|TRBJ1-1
TGTGCCACCAGCAGAACAGGGGACACTGAAGCTTTCTTT
CATSRTGDTEAFF
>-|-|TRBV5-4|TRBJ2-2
TGTGCCAGCAGCCCGAGACAACCCCTGACCACCGGGGAGCTGTTTTTT
CASSPRQPLTTGELFF
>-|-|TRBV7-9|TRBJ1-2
TGTGCCAGCAGCTTAGAATCGGCAGGAGGCTACACCTTC
CASSLESAGGYTF
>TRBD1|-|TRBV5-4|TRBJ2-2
TGTGCCAGCAGCAAAGGACAGGGGGCAGACGGGGAGCTGTTTTTT
CASSKGQGADGELFF
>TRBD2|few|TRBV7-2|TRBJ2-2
TGTGCCAGCAGCTTAAGGCCCCGGGGGGGCGGGGAGCTGTTTTTT
CASSLRPRGGGELFF
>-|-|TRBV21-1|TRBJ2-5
TGTGCCAGCAGCCTCCCTAATCCCCCAGGGATGCAAGAGACCCAGTACTTC
CASSLPNPPGMQETQYF